This entry concerns a single T cell receptor beta chain. The antigen is unknown. This entry comes from a study of vaccination and CD4 T cells after COVID-19. Cultured CD4+ T cell DNA underwent sequencing with the Oncomine TCR Beta short-read assay. Cultured CD4+ T cells were the source of extracted genomic DNA. From the PCR reads, TCRdb called clonotypes with MiXCR, one entry per CDR3 protein. The sample includes roughly 4,700 distinct CDR3 sequences, about 40% of them seen just once. Described treatment: roughly 10-day PBMC culture with coronavirus spike peptide pools or control peptides (ViraFEST assay). The receptor was isolated from a human donor who had recovered from COVID-19. The starting material was CD4+ T cells from blood, cultured in vitro, obtained after SARS-CoV-2 vaccination.

The CDR3 reads CACLFRGSGANVLTF. As DNA, the CDR3 is TGTGCCTGCTTATTTCGGGGCTCTGGGGCCAACGTCCTGACTTTC. The chain employs TRBV6-1 and TRBJ2-6, with D possibly TRBD2 on 5 matching bases. This CDR3 region has 15 residues. Germline V lookup: CDR1 MNHNS, CDR2 SASEGT. Between the trimmed V and J ends, which lost 11 bases and 0 bases, there was a span of 14 bases.